The 30 T cell receptor beta chains presented below share a single source sample, sequenced in a study of identical twins. TCRdb re-analysed the 5' RACE reads in MiXCR, keeping a single row per CDR3 protein. Here the sample spans 520,000 or so distinct CDR3 sequences, around 20% being singletons. In addition, the sample was reused for a study of T cells expressing NK-cell markers.

The source material was CD4+ T cells sorted from blood. The receptors come from a woman aged 18 to 35 in good health.

There are a few counts of this clonotype. The genes are TRBV6-5 and TRBJ2-3; possible D gene TRBD1, 6 bases. CDR3 length: 15 amino acids. The V end lost 3 bases, the J end lost 4 bases, and 14 bases lay between the germline ends. Looked up from germline, CDR1 is MNHEY and CDR2 is SVGAGI. The CDR3 sequence is CASSYGGAGPDTQYF. The CDR3 region has the DNA TGTGCCAGCAGTTATGGGGGCGCGGGTCCAGATACGCAGTATTTT.

This clonotype was counted between two and nine times. The chain combines TRBV7-9 with TRBJ2-5; perhaps TRBD2 as D (7 bases). Germline values: CDR1 SEHNR, CDR2 FQNEAQ (reference sequence). The CDR3 has 13 residues. This CDR3 is CAGGASVPETQYF. The CDR3 DNA reads TGTGCGGGGGGGGCCTCCGTACCTGAAACCCAGTACTTC. The variable domain in full, completed from reference TRBV7-9 and TRBJ2-5, reads DTGVSQNPRHKITKRGQNVTFRCDPISEHNRLYWYRQTLGQGPEFLTYFQNEAQLEKSRLLSDRFSAERPKGSFSTLEIQRTEQGDSAMYLCAGGASVPETQYFGPGTRLLVL.

The table lists this clonotype with a few counts. The chain recombines TRBV20-1 with TRBJ2-2; D gene uncertain. V was shortened by 1 base and J by 10 bases, with 16 bases between the two germline ends. Per the germline V gene, CDR1 is DFQATT and CDR2 is SNEGSKA (reference sequence). There are 14 residues in the CDR3. This CDR3 is CSARVPLPDEELFF. The CDR3 region has the DNA TGCAGTGCTAGAGTTCCACTGCCGGACGAGGAGCTGTTTTTT.

The chain combines TRBV20-1 with TRBJ2-3; the D call may be TRBD1 or TRBD2 (5 bases each). V gave up 6 bases and J gave up 6 bases, with 19 bases separating them. The germline gives CDR1 DFQATT, CDR2 SNEGSKA (reference sequence). The length of the CDR3 is 14 residues. CDR3 bases: TGCAGTGCGCTACAAGGGGACCCACAGGATACGCAGTATTTT. This codes for CSALQGDPQDTQYF.

This clonotype was detected a few times. CDR3 residues: CASSFPRVGSYNSPLHF. CDR3 nucleotides: TGTGCCAGCAGCTTCCCTAGGGTTGGCTCCTATAATTCACCCCTCCACTTT. The chain couples TRBV7-8 to TRBJ1-6, with D unresolved. There are 17 residues in the CDR3. V was clipped by 3 bases and J by 0 bases, with 12 bases between them. CDR1 and CDR2 from the germline V gene are SGHVS and FQNEAQ.

The rearrangement joins TRBV11-2 to TRBJ2-1; 15 positions match TRBD2. The CDR3 covers 16 residues. Looked up from germline, CDR1 is SGHAT and CDR2 is FQNNGV. Trimming at V came to 5 bases and at J to 7 bases, leaving 6 bases not matched to a gene. The CDR3: CASSNGLAGGQNEQFF. The DNA of the CDR3 is TGTGCCAGCAGCAACGGACTAGCGGGGGGGCAGAATGAGCAGTTCTTC.

Concerning this clonotype: At one of its ends the junction is not consistent with the germline gene, which may arise from a read error. The chain has TRBV7-3 and TRBJ1-1, with D perhaps matching TRBD1 (5 bases). The CDR3 contains 13 residues. Germline CDR1 reads SGHTA; CDR2 reads FQGTGA. The CDR3 coding sequence is TGTGCCAGCAGCCCGAGACCGCCGGATCCCCAGGGCTTT. Amino acids: CASSPRPPDPQGF.

J is TRBJ1-2 and V is TRBV25-1, with a tentative D call TRBD1 (6 bases). The ends were cut back, 5 bases at V and 4 bases at J, with 11 bases in the middle. Germline-derived CDR1 and CDR2 are MGHDK and SYGVNS. The CDR3 sequence is 13 residues long. The CDR3 sequence is CASSKQGRYGYTF. The CDR3 nucleotides are TGTGCCAGCAGTAAGCAGGGGCGCTATGGCTACACCTTC.

This clonotype was seen repeatedly, ten times or more. The CDR3 spells CAGHRLSAFF. CDR3 coding DNA: TGTGCCGGACATAGGTTGTCGGCTTTCTTT. This sequence joins TRBV7-9 and TRBJ1-1; TRBD1 might be the D (5 bases). Germline V gene data show CDR1 as SEHNR and CDR2 as FQNEAQ (reference sequence). V lost 11 bases and J 11 bases, leaving 15 bases between the germline ends. The CDR3 extends over 10 amino acids.

This clonotype was seen ten or more times. The chain combines TRBV29-1 with TRBJ2-1; a weak D match, TRBD2 (6 bases). CDR1 and CDR2 (germline): SQVTM, ANQGSEA. This CDR3 spans 15 amino acids. V gave up 6 bases and J gave up 9 bases, with 24 bases separating them. In nucleotides, the CDR3 is TGCAGCGTCCATGGGGTGCGGGAAAGTCTCGGTGAGCAGTTCTTC. This encodes CSVHGVRESLGEQFF.

This chain links TRBV5-1 with TRBJ2-5; tentative D call: TRBD1 (6 bases). Germline CDR1 and CDR2: SGHRS and YFSETQ. V shed 5 bases and J shed 5 bases, with 13 bases lying between them. CDR3 size: 13 residues. The CDR3 DNA is TGCGCCAGCAGATTTGATAGGGGGGAGACCCAGTACTTC. Translated, it gives CASRFDRGETQYF.

This chain's CDR3 is CSARLLAPLLAKNIQYF. In nucleotides, the CDR3 is TGCAGTGCTAGACTCCTCGCCCCCCTTCTAGCCAAAAACATTCAGTACTTC. The chain joins TRBV20-1 to TRBJ2-4; D not certain. V lost 2 bases to trimming and J lost 0 bases, with 17 bases between them. The CDR3 has 17 amino acids. Germline-derived CDR1 and CDR2 are DFQATT and SNEGSKA (reference sequence).

This clonotype was picked up a small number of times. The genes are TRBV5-1 and TRBJ1-2; D gene uncertain. CDR1 SGHRS and CDR2 YFSETQ come from the germline V gene. The CDR3 runs 15 residues. V shed 3 bases and J shed 0 bases, with 12 bases lying between them. The chain's CDR3 is CASSSVAFSNYGYTF. CDR3 nucleotides: TGCGCCAGCAGCTCGGTGGCGTTCTCTAACTATGGCTACACCTTC.

V is TRBV11-1 and J is TRBJ2-1, with TRBD2 matching 12 bases. The CDR3 has 18 amino acids. The germline V gene has CDR1 SGHAT and CDR2 FQDESV (reference sequence). V lost 4 bases to trimming and J lost 6 bases; unmatched junction nucleotides: 13. CDR3 nucleotides: TGTGCCAGCAGCTCCCGACTAGCGGGGGACTGGAGTTTCAATGAGCAGTTCTTC. This gives the protein CASSSRLAGDWSFNEQFF.

This chain connects TRBV6-5 to TRBJ2-7; TRBD1 matches at 8 bases. The CDR3 totals 12 residues. The V gene end was trimmed by 8 bases and the J gene end by 4 bases; junction bases not matched to a gene: 4. Germline values: CDR1 MNHEY, CDR2 SVGAGI. CDR3 nucleotide sequence: TGTGCCAGCCAGCACAGGGGGTACGAGCAGTACTTC. Amino acid sequence: CASQHRGYEQYF.

This chain joins TRBV5-1 and TRBJ2-3, with TRBD2 matching over 9 bases. CDR1 is SGHRS, CDR2 YFSETQ, per germline. The CDR3 extends over 16 amino acids. V shed 4 bases, J shed 3 bases, and the junction held 9 bases outside the gene matches. This chain's CDR3 is CASSRPSGALTDTQYF. The DNA for the CDR3 is TGCGCCAGCAGCCGACCTAGCGGGGCACTTACAGATACGCAGTATTTT.

The chain is built from TRBV5-1 and TRBJ1-1, with 7 positions matching TRBD1. In germline, CDR1 is SGHRS, CDR2 YFSETQ. The length of the CDR3 is 14 residues. Trimming took 0 bases from V and 5 from J; bases not matched to a gene: 4. The CDR3 nucleotides read TGCGCCAGCAGCTTGGGACAGGGAGCTACTGAAGCTTTCTTT. This encodes CASSLGQGATEAFF. Using reference TRBV5-1 and TRBJ1-1 for the parts outside the CDR3, the full variable domain is KAGVTQTPRYLIKTRGQQVTLSCSPISGHRSVSWYQQTPGQGLQFLFEYFSETQRNKGNFPGRFSGRQFSNSRSEMNVSTLELGDSALYLCASSLGQGATEAFFGQGTRLTVV.

This chain links TRBV5-1 with TRBJ2-5; 14 bases match TRBD2. Trimming took 0 bases from V and 5 from J; bases not matched to a gene: 6. The CDR3 consists of 17 residues. Germline CDR1 reads SGHRS; CDR2 reads YFSETQ. The CDR3 nucleotides are TGCGCCAGCAGCTTGGGACTAGCGGGAGGGGTGCGTGAGACCCAGTACTTC. It yields the protein CASSLGLAGGVRETQYF.

This clonotype was observed a few times. V usage is TRBV14 and J usage is TRBJ2-3, with a possible D match to TRBD2 (6 bases). This CDR3 has 14 amino acids. CDR1 is SGHDN, CDR2 FVKESK, per germline. Trimming cost V 3 bases and J 4 bases, with 11 bases left between them. CDR3 DNA: TGTGCCAGCAGCCATCGGAGGGGCCCAGATACGCAGTATTTT. This encodes CASSHRRGPDTQYF. Using reference TRBV14 and TRBJ2-3 for the parts outside the CDR3, the full variable domain is EAGVTQFPSHSVIEKGQTVTLRCDPISGHDNLYWYRRVMGKEIKFLLHFVKESKQDESGMPNNRFLAERTGGTYSTLKVQPAELEDSGVYFCASSHRRGPDTQYFGPGTRLTVL.

This clonotype was detected a few times. The chain combines TRBV12-3 or TRBV12-4 with TRBJ2-1; a possible D gene is TRBD2 (7 bases). CDR3 length: 14 residues. Trimming removed 5 bases at V and 15 bases at J, with 23 bases between. The CDR3 nucleotides read TGTGCCAGCAGTCCAATAGGGGGTAAGACTAGCTGGTTCTTC. This codes for CASSPIGGKTSWFF.

CDR3 DNA: TGTGCCATCAGTGGCCGGGACTTCGAATTCAATGAGCAGTTCTTC. It encodes CAISGRDFEFNEQFF. This chain connects TRBV10-3 to TRBJ2-1; a possible D gene is TRBD2 (6 bases). Germline CDR1 ENHRY, CDR2 SYGVKD. The V and J ends lost 4 bases and 6 bases respectively, with 16 bases between them. This CDR3 is 15 amino acids long.

The chain's CDR3 is CAISPTGYQETQYF. In DNA form, the CDR3 reads TGTGCCATCAGTCCGACAGGGTACCAAGAGACCCAGTACTTC. V and J are TRBV10-3 and TRBJ2-5; 7 positions match TRBD1. CDR1 and CDR2 from the germline V gene are ENHRY and SYGVKD. The V segment lost 5 bases and the J segment 0 bases; nucleotides outside the gene matches: 3. This CDR3 comprises 14 residues.

The CDR3 protein is CASSSGQPGMDIQYF. CDR3 sequence (DNA): TGCGCCAGCAGCTCGGGACAGCCAGGCATGGACATTCAGTACTTC. The chain is built from TRBV5-1 and TRBJ2-4; 7 bases line up with TRBD1. V shed 3 bases, J shed 8 bases, and the junction held 11 bases outside the gene matches. The V gene's germline CDR1 is SGHRS and CDR2 YFSETQ. CDR3 length: 15 residues.

J is TRBJ2-5 and V is TRBV11-2; D possibly corresponds to TRBD2 (6 bases). This CDR3 comprises 14 residues. V was cut by 4 bases and J by 5 bases, with 14 bases left in between. In germline, CDR1 is SGHAT, CDR2 FQNNGV. CDR3 loop: CASSYQRATETQYF. The CDR3 DNA reads TGTGCCAGCAGCTACCAGCGGGCCACGGAGACCCAGTACTTC.

The chain links TRBV7-2 to TRBJ1-6; 8 bases agree with TRBD1. Germline values: CDR1 SGHTA, CDR2 FQGNSA. Trimming took 2 bases from V and 10 from J; bases not matched to a gene: 10. There are 16 residues in the CDR3. CDR3 sequence reads: CASSLHYQGADSPLHF. CDR3 sequence (DNA): TGTGCCAGCAGCTTACACTATCAGGGGGCAGACTCACCCCTCCACTTT.

The table lists this clonotype with a few counts. The J gene is TRBJ1-3, the V gene TRBV29-1, with D hard to call. V lost 5 bases and J 4 bases, leaving 12 bases between the germline ends. The germline V gene encodes CDR1 SQVTM and CDR2 ANQGSEA. This CDR3 region has 13 residues. The CDR3 bases are TGCAGCGTTAAACCGGGTTTCGGAAACACCATATATTTT. Translated: CSVKPGFGNTIYF.

The J gene is TRBJ2-7, the V gene TRBV12-3 or TRBV12-4, with D unresolved. V lost 3 bases and J 0 bases, leaving 6 bases between the germline ends. The CDR3 is 13 amino acids. CDR3 nucleotides: TGTGCCAGCAGTTTCGACGCCTCCTACGAGCAGTACTTC. Residues: CASSFDASYEQYF.

The chain combines TRBV20-1 with TRBJ2-1, with TRBD1 as a possible D gene (5 bases). CDR3 size: 15 residues. Trimming stripped 1 base from V and 0 bases from J, with 10 bases between. Looked up from germline, CDR1 is DFQATT and CDR2 is SNEGSKA (reference sequence). CDR3 nucleotide sequence: TGCAGTGCTAGAGGGAACAGGATCTCCTACAATGAGCAGTTCTTC. Amino acid sequence: CSARGNRISYNEQFF.

The sample holds a few counts of this clonotype. Here the CDR3 reads CATSRVQAASTNEKLFF. CDR3 nucleotides: TGTGCCACCAGCAGAGTTCAGGCGGCCTCAACTAATGAAAAACTGTTTTTT. The rearrangement joins TRBV15 to TRBJ1-4; D ambiguous. This CDR3 spans 17 amino acids. The ends were cut back, 1 base at V and 0 bases at J, with 12 bases in the middle. CDR1 LNHNV and CDR2 YYDKDF come from the germline V gene (reference sequence). The variable domain in full, completed from reference TRBV15 and TRBJ1-4, reads DAMVIQNPRYQVTQFGKPVTLSCSQTLNHNVMYWYQQKSSQAPKLLFHYYDKDFNNEADTPDNFQSRRPNTSFCFLDIRSPGLGDTAMYLCATSRVQAASTNEKLFFGSGTQLSVL.

V gene TRBV6-5 combines with J gene TRBJ1-1, with D possibly TRBD1 on 5 matching bases. CDR1 and CDR2 (germline): MNHEY, SVGAGI. The V and J ends lost 0 bases and 7 bases respectively, with 12 bases between them. The CDR3 sequence is 14 residues long. The CDR3 spells CASSYSRGRGEAFF. The CDR3 nucleotides read TGTGCCAGCAGTTACTCTCGGGGGAGGGGTGAAGCTTTCTTT.